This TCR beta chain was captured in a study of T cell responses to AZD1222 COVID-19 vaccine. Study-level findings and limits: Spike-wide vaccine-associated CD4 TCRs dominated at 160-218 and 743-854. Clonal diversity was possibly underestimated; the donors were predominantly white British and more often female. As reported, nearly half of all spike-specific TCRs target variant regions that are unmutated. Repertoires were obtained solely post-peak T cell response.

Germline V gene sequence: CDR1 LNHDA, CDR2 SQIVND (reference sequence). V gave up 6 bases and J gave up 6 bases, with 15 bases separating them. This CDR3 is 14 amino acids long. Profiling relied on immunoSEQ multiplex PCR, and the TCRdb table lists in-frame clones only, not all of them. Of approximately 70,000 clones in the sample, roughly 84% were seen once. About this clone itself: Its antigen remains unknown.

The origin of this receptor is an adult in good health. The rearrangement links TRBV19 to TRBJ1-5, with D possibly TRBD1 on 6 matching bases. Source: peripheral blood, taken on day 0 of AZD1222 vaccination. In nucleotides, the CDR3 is TGTGCCAGTAGGAGCCAGGGGATCGGTCAGCCCCAGCATTTT. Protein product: CASRSQGIGQPQHF.